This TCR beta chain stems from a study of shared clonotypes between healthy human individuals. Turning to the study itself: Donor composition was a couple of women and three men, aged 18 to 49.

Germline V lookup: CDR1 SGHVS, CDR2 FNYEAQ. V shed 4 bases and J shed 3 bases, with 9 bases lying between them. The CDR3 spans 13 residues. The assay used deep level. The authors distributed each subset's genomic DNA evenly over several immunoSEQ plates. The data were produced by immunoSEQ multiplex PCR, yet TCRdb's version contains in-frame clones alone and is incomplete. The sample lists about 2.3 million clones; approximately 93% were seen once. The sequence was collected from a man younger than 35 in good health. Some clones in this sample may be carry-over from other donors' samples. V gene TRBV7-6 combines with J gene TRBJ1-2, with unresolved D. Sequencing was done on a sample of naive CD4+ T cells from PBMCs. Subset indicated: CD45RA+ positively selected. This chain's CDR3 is CASSSRADYGYTF. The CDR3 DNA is TGTGCCAGCAGCTCGCGGGCGGACTATGGCTACACCTTC. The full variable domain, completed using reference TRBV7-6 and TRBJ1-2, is GAGVSQSPRYKVTKRGQDVALRCDPISGHVSLYWYRQALGQGPEFLTYFNYEAQQDKSGLPNDRFSAERPEGSISTLTIQRTEQRDSAMYRCASSSRADYGYTFGSGTRLTVV.